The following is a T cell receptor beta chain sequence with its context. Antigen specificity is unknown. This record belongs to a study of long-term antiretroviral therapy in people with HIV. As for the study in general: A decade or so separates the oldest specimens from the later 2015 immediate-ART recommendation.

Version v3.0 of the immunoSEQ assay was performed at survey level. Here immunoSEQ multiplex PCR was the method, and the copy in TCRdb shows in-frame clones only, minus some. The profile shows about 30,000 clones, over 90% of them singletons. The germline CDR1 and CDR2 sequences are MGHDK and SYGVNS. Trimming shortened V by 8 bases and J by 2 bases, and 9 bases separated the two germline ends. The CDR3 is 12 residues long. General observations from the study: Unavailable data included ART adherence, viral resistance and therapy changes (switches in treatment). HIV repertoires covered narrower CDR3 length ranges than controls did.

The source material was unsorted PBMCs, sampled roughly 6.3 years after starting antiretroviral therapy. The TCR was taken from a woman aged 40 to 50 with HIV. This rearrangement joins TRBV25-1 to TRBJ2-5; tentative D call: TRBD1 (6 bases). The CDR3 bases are TGTGCCAGCGGACAGTCGCAAGAGACCCAGTACTTC. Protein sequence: CASGQSQETQYF. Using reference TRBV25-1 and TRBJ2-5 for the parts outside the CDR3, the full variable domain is EADIYQTPRYLVIGTGKKITLECSQTMGHDKMYWYQQDPGMELHLIHYSYGVNSTEKGDLSSESTVSRIRTEHFPLTLESARPSHTSQYLCASGQSQETQYFGPGTRLLVL.